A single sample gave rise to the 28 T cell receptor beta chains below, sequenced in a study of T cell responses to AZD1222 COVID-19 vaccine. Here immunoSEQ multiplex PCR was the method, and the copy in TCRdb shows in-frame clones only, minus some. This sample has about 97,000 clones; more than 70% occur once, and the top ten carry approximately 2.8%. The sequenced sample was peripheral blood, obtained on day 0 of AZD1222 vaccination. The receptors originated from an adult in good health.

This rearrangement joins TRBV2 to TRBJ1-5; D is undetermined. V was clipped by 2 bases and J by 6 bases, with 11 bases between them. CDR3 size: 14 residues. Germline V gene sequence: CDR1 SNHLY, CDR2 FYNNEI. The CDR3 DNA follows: TGTGCCAGCAGTGAATTTGGGTTTGGTCAGCCCCAGCATTTT. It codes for CASSEFGFGQPQHF.

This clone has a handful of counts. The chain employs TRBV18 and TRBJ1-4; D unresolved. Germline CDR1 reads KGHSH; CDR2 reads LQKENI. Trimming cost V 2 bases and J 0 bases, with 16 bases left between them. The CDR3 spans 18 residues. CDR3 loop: CASSPVRPGGSTNEKLFF. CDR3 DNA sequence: TGTGCCAGCTCACCAGTAAGGCCCGGAGGCTCAACTAATGAAAAACTGTTTTTT. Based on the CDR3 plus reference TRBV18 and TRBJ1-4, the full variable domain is NAGVMQNPRHLVRRRGQEARLRCSPMKGHSHVYWYRQLPEEGLKFMVYLQKENIIDESGMPKERFSAEFPKEGPSILRIQQVVRGDSAAYFCASSPVRPGGSTNEKLFFGSGTQLSVL.

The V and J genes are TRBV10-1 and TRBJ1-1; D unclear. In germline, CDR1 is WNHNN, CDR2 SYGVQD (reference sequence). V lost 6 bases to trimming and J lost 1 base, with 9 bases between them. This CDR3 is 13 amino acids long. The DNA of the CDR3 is TGCGCCAGCAGGATCGGGCGGAACACTGAAGCTTTCTTT. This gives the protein CASRIGRNTEAFF.

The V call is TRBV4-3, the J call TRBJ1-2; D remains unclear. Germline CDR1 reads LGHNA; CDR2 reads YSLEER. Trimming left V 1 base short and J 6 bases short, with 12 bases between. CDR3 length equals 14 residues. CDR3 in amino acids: CASSQAQIKDGYTF. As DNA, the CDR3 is TGCGCCAGCAGCCAAGCTCAGATAAAGGATGGCTACACCTTC.

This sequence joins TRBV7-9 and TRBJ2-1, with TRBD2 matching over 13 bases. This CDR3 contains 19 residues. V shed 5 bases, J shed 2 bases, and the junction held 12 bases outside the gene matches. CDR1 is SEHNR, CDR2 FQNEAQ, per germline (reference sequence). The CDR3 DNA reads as TGTGCCAGCAGCCTGATTGGGACTAGCGGGGCCACTGCCTACAATGAGCAGTTCTTC. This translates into CASSLIGTSGATAYNEQFF.

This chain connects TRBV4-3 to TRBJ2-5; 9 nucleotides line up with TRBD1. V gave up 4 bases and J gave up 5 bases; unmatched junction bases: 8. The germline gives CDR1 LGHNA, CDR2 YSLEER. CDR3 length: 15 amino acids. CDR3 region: CASSRYRGRGETQYF. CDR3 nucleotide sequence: TGCGCCAGCAGCCGGTACAGGGGGCGCGGGGAGACCCAGTACTTC.

This CDR3 is CASSVKTGGETQYF. DNA for the CDR3: TGTGCCAGCAGCGTTAAAACAGGGGGAGAGACCCAGTACTTC. The chain is built from TRBV5-4 and TRBJ2-5, with 8 bases fitting TRBD1. V was clipped by 4 bases and J by 4 bases; unmatched bases: 6. This CDR3 is 14 amino acids long. Germline V gene lookup returns CDR1 SGHNT and CDR2 YYREEE (reference sequence). The full variable domain, with the rest looked up from reference TRBV5-4 and TRBJ2-5, is ETGVTQSPTHLIKTRGQQVTLRCSSQSGHNTVSWYQQALGQGPQFIFQYYREEENGRGNFPPRFSGLQFPNYSSELNVNALELDDSALYLCASSVKTGGETQYFGPGTRLLVL.

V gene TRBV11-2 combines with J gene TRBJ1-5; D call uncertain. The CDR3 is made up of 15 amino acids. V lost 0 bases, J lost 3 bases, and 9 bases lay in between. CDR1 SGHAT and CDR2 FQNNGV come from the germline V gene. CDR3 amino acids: CASSLDGLVNQPQHF. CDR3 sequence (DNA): TGTGCCAGCAGCTTAGACGGTCTGGTCAATCAGCCCCAGCATTTT.

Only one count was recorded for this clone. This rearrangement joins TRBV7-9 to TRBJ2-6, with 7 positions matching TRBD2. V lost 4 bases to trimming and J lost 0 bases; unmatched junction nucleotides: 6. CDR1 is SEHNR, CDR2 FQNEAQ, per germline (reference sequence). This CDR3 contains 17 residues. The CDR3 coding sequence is TGTGCCAGCAGCTCCGGACGGACTAGCTCTGGGGCCAACGTCCTGACTTTC. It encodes CASSSGRTSSGANVLTF.

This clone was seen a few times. The CDR3 DNA is TGTGCCAGCACCTTAGCCGTAGCAGGGGCTTCACCCCTCCACTTT. Translation gives CASTLAVAGASPLHF. The chain couples TRBV6-5 to TRBJ1-6; D perhaps matches TRBD1 (6 bases). CDR1 is MNHEY and CDR2 is SVGAGI in the germline V gene. This CDR3 has 15 amino acids. V dropped 7 bases and J dropped 9 bases, with 19 bases sitting between them.

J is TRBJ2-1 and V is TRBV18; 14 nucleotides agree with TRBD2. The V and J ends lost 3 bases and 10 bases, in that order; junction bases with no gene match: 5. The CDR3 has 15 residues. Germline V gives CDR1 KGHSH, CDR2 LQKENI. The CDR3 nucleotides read TGTGCCAGCTCACCTGGGACTAGCGGGGGTTGGGAGCAGTTCTTC. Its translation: CASSPGTSGGWEQFF.

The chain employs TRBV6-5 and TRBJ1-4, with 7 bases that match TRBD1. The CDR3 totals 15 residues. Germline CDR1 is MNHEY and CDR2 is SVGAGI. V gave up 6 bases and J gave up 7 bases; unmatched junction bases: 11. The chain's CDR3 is CASRREGARGEKLFF. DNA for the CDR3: TGTGCCAGCAGGCGTGAGGGGGCGCGCGGTGAAAAACTGTTTTTT.

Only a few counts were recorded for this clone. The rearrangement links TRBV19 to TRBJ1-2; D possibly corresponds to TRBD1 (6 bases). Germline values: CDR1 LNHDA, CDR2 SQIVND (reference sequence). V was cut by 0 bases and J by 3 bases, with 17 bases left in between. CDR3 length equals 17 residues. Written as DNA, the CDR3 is TGTGCCAGTAGTATAGATCGGTCTGCGGGGGGCTACTATGGCTACACCTTC. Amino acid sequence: CASSIDRSAGGYYGYTF.

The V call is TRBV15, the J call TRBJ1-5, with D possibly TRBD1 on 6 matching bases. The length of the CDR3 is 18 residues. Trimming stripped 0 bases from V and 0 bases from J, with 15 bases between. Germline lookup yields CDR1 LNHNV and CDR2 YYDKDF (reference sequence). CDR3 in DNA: TGTGCCACCAGCAGAGAAGGGACAACGAGTTATAGCAATCAGCCCCAGCATTTT. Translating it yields CATSREGTTSYSNQPQHF.

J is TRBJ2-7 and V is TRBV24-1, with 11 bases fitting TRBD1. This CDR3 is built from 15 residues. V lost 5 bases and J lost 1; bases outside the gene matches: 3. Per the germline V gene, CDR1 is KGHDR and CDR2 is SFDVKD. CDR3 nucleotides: TGTGCCACCAGTGCCGGACAGGGGGCGTCCTACGAGCAGTACTTC. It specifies CATSAGQGASYEQYF.

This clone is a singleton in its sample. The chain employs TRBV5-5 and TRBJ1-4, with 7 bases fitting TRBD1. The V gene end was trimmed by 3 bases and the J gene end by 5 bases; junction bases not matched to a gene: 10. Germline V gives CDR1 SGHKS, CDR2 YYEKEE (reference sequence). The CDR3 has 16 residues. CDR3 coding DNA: TGTGCCAGCAGCTCGTACTTAGGGGACAGCAATGAAAAACTGTTTTTT. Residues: CASSSYLGDSNEKLFF. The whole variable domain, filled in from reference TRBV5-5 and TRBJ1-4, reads DAGVTQSPTHLIKTRGQQVTLRCSPISGHKSVSWYQQVLGQGPQFIFQYYEKEERGRGNFPDRFSARQFPNYSSELNVNALLLGDSALYLCASSSYLGDSNEKLFFGSGTQLSVL.

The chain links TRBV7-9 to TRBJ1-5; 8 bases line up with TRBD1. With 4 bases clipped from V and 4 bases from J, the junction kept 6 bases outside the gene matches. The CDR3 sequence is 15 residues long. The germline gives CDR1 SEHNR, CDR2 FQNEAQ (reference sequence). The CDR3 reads CASSSWTGTNQPQHF. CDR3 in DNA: TGTGCCAGCAGCTCATGGACAGGGACAAATCAGCCCCAGCATTTT.

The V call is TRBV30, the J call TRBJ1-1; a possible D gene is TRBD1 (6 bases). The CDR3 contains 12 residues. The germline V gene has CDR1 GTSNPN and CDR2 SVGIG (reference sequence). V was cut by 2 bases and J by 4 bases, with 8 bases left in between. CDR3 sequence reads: CAWSLGGTEAFF. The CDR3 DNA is TGTGCCTGGAGTCTAGGGGGCACTGAAGCTTTCTTT.

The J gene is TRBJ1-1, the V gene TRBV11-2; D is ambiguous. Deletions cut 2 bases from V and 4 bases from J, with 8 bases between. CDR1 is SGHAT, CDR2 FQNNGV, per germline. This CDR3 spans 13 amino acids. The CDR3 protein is CASSLYGSTEAFF. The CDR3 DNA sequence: TGTGCCAGCAGCTTATATGGGAGCACTGAAGCTTTCTTT.

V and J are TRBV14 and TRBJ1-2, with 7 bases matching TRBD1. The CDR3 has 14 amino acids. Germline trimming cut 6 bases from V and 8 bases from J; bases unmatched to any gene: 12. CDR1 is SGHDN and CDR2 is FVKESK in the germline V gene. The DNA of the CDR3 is TGTGCCAGCAGGGCTACAGGGGTTGTAAGAGGCTACACCTTC. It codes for CASRATGVVRGYTF.

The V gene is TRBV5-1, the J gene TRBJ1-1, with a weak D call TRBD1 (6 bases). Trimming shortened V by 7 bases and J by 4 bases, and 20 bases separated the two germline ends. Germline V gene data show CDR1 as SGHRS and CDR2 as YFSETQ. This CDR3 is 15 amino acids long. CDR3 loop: CASGTGMGAITEAFF. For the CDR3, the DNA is TGCGCCAGCGGAACAGGGATGGGGGCTATCACTGAAGCTTTCTTT.

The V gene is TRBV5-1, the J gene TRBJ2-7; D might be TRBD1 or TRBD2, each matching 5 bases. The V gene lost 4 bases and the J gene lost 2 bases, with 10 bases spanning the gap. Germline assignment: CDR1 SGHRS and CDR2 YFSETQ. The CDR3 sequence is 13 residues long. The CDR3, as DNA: TGCGCCAGCAGCATAGGGACGGCCTACGAGCAGTACTTC. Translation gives CASSIGTAYEQYF. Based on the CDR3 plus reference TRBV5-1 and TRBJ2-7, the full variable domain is KAGVTQTPRYLIKTRGQQVTLSCSPISGHRSVSWYQQTPGQGLQFLFEYFSETQRNKGNFPGRFSGRQFSNSRSEMNVSTLELGDSALYLCASSIGTAYEQYFGPGTRLTVT.

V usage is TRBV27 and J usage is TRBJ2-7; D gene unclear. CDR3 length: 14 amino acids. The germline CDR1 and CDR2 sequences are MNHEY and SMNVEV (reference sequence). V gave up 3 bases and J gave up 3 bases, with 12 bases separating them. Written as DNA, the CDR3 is TGTGCCAGCAGTTTGGTCAGTAACGGCTACGAGCAGTACTTC. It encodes CASSLVSNGYEQYF.

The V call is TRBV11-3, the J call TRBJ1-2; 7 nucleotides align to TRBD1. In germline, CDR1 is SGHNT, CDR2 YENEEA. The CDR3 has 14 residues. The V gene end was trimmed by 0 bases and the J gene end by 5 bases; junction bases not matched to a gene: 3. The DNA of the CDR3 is TGTGCCAGCAGCTTAGAGCCAGGGGGATATGGCTACACCTTC. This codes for CASSLEPGGYGYTF.

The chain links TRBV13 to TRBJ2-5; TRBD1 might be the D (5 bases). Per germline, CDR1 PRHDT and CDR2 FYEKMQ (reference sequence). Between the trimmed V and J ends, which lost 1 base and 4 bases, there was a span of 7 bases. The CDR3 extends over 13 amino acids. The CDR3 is CASSLVGAETQYF. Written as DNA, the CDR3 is TGTGCCAGCAGCTTAGTAGGGGCAGAGACCCAGTACTTC.

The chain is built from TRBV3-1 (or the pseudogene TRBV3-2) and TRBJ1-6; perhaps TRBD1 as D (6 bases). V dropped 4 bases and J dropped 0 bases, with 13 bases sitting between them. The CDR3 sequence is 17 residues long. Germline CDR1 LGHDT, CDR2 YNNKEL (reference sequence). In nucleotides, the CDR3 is TGTGCCAGCAGCCCGGACAGTGAGAGCTCCTATAATTCACCCCTCCACTTT. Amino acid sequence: CASSPDSESSYNSPLHF.

For the CDR3, the DNA is TGTGCCAGCTCACCGTTGACCCCCGAGGGCTACACCTTC. Amino acid sequence: CASSPLTPEGYTF. This chain connects TRBV18 to TRBJ1-2, with D unresolved. This CDR3 contains 13 residues. Germline V gene data show CDR1 as KGHSH and CDR2 as LQKENI. The V end was cut by 3 bases, the J end by 8 bases, with 13 bases between.

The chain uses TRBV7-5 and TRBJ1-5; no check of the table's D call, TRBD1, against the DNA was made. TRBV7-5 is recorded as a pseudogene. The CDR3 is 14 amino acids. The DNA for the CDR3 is TGTGCCAGAAGCTTACCCAGGGTTCGACAGCCCCAGCATTTT. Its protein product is CARSLPRVRQPQHF.